The clone carrying this T cell receptor (beta chain) was observed a few times. In the study's own analysis: Amplification with reference gene primers provided the estimates of nucleated cell counts. Assay: immunoSEQ multiplex PCR; the TCRdb copy retains only in-frame clones and omits some. The V and J calls and clone size were taken over from that table, and D and trimming were inferred from the DNA. This sample carries about 120,000 clones, roughly 91% of them seen once, and the ten largest clones take approximately 20%. The record originates from a study of blood T cell repertoires in COVID-19. As for the study in general: The United States, Italy and Spain supplied acute and convalescent COVID-19 samples. Sample material is recorded as cDNA or gDNA derived from T cells, B-cell-depleted T cells, or PBMCs.

Sequencing was performed on peripheral blood. The TCR originated in a human donor with acute or convalescent COVID-19. The donor label of this sample is uncertain.

The CDR3 reads CASSQGGSNQPQHF. CDR3 DNA: TGTGCCAGCAGCCAAGGCGGTAGCAATCAGCCCCAGCATTTT. The chain uses TRBV3-1 (or the pseudogene TRBV3-2) and TRBJ1-5; D is unclear. Trimming took 1 base from V and 0 from J, leaving 4 bases between them. The CDR3 is made up of 14 amino acids. Germline V gene sequence: CDR1 LGHDT, CDR2 YNNKEL (reference sequence).